The entry below describes one T cell receptor beta chain. Its antigen is as yet unknown. Sequenced by immunoSEQ multiplex PCR; TCRdb stores in-frame clones only, minus some. The data show approximately 45,000 clones, around three quarters seen once. The data originate from a study of OX40 agonist ivuxolimab in advanced cancers. Study information: In this trial design, patients received ivuxolimab intravenously at 0.01 to 10 mg/kg every 2 weeks. Study-level points and caveats: Several nonresponders also turned out to have low normalized T-cell clonal expansion.

CDR1 and CDR2 from the germline V gene are MDHEN and SYDVKM. V lost 6 bases, J lost 5 bases, and 13 bases lay in between. This CDR3 is 13 amino acids long. The rearrangement joins TRBV28 to TRBJ2-5; tentatively, D is TRBD1 (5 bases). The clonotype was recovered from an adult with an advanced solid tumor such as melanoma, head and neck, liver or kidney cancer. Material: CD4+ or CD8+ T cells sorted from blood, obtained in a trial of the OX40 agonist ivuxolimab. CDR3 nucleotides: TGTGCCAGCAGGCCGACAGTCCGGGAGACCCAGTACTTC. Translated: CASRPTVRETQYF.